This TCR beta chain came from a study of human T cells and chemical hapten exposure. At the level of the study: Small volume differences among pooled libraries mainly caused per-sample TCR yield variation. The study's findings and limits: TCRs whose frequency exceeded 1 in 1000 remained the same following DPC sensitization.

Trimming removed 3 bases at V and 4 bases at J, with 12 bases between. The CDR3 has 14 amino acids. Individual cDNA molecules received unique molecular identifiers in the library. Per the study methods: A typical sample had around 96,000 TCRs, with roughly 23,224 to 690,600 overall. TCRdb re-analysed the 5' RACE reads in MiXCR, keeping a single row per CDR3 protein. Clone size and V and J calls follow TCRdb, not the original study. The sample has tens of thousands of distinct CDR3 sequences; more than 15% are singletons. Points on this clonotype: No antigen is known for it.

It was from unfractionated whole blood that total RNA was extracted. The chain joins TRBV12-3 or TRBV12-4 to TRBJ1-2; tentative D call: TRBD1 (6 bases). The clonotype originates from a female donor in good health. In DNA, the CDR3 is TGTGCCAGCAGTTTTCAGACAGGCGTCTATGGCTACACCTTC. Translating gives CASSFQTGVYGYTF.